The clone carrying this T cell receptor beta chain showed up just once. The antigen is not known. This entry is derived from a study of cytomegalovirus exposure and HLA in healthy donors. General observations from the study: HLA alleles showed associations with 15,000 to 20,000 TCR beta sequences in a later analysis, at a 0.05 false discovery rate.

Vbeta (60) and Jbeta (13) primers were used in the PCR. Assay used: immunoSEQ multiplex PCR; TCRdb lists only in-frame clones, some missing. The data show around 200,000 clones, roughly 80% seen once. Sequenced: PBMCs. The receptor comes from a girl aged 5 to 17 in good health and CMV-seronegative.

The CDR3 sequence: CASSFLVGQGSNQPQHF. CDR3 nucleotides: TGTGCCAGCAGTTTCCTAGTGGGACAGGGGAGCAATCAGCCCCAGCATTTT. V is TRBV28 and J is TRBJ1-5; 10 bases are shared with TRBD1. The CDR3 is 17 residues long. The junction had 6 bases not matched to a gene; V was cut back by 3 bases and J by 1 base. Germline V gene sequence: CDR1 MDHEN, CDR2 SYDVKM.